This TCR beta chain was recovered during a study of shared clonotypes between healthy human individuals. At the level of the study: Two female and a few male donors aged 18 to 49 were enrolled. CD4 naive and CD4 memory each took three plates per donor, while CD8 naive took two and CD8 memory one. Study findings and constraints: The naive CD4 repertoires of several donors were compared, and around 5.1% of clonotypes were shared.

CD8 cells regarded as naive lacked CD45RO, were positively chosen for CCR7, and omitted terminally differentiated effector memory CD45RA+ cells. Assay: immunoSEQ multiplex PCR; the TCRdb copy retains only in-frame clones and omits some. The sample lists around 2,000,000 clones; about 95% were seen once. Germline assignment: CDR1 DFQATT and CDR2 SNEGSKA (reference sequence). Trimming pared 3 bases from V and 6 bases from J, leaving 9 bases between. This CDR3 is 11 amino acids long. Note on this clone: Its antigen is undetermined.

The specimen sequenced was naive CD8+ T cells sorted from blood. The chain has TRBV20-1 and TRBJ2-7; D remains unclear. The source is a man aged 18 to 35 in good health. The CDR3 nucleotides read TGCAGTGCTAGCGCAGGTCGCGAGCAGTACTTC. It encodes CSASAGREQYF.